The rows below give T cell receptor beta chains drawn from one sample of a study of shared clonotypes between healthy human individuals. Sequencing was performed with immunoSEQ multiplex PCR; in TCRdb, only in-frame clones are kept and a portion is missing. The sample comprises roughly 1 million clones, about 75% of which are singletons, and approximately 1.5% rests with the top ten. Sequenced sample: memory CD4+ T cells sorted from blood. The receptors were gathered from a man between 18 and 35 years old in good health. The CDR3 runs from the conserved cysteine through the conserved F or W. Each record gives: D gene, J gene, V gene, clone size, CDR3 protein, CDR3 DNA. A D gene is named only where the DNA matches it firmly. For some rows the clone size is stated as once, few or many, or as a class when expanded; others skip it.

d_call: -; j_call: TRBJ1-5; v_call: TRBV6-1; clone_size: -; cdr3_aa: CASSEYLPGINQPQHF; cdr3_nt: TGTGCCAGCAGTGAATATCTTCCAGGGATCAATCAGCCCCAGCATTTT
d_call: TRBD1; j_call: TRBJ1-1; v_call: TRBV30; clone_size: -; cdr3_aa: CAWSYQGGTEAFF; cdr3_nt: TGTGCCTGGAGTTATCAGGGGGGCACTGAAGCTTTCTTT
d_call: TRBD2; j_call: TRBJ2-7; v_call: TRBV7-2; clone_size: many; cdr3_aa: CASSFTSGNEEQYF; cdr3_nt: TGTGCCAGCAGCTTTACTAGCGGGAATGAAGAGCAGTACTTC
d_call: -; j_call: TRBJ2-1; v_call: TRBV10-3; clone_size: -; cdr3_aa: CAIGNAAYNEQFF; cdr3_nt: TGTGCCATCGGGAATGCGGCCTACAATGAGCAGTTCTTC
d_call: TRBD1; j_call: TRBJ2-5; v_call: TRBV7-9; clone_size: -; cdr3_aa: CASSLGDRGRRETQYF; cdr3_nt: TGTGCCAGCAGCTTAGGGGACAGGGGGCGGCGGGAGACCCAGTACTTC
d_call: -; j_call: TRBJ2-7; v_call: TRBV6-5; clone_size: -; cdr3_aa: CASRLGSWGEQYF; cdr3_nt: TGTGCCTCTCGCCTGGGCTCCTGGGGCGAGCAGTACTTC
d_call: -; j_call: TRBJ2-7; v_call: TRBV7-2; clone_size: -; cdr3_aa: CASSQQRTIAYEQYF; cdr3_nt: TGTGCCAGCAGCCAGCAGAGGACAATAGCCTACGAGCAGTACTTC
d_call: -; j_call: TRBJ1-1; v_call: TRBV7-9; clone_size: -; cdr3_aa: CASSALQSTEAFF; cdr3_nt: TGTGCCAGCAGCGCACTACAGAGCACTGAAGCTTTCTTT
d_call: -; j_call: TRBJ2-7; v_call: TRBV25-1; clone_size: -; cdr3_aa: CASSEYKGNPPPEQYF; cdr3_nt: TGTGCCAGCAGTGAATATAAGGGAAACCCCCCTCCCGAGCAGTACTTC
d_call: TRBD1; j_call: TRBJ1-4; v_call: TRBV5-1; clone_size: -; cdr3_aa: CASSPGTGGEKLFF; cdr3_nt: TGCGCCAGCAGCCCTGGGACAGGGGGTGAAAAACTGTTTTTT
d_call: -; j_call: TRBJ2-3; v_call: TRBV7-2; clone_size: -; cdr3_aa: CASSRTDPDTQYF; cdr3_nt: TGTGCCAGCAGCCGGACAGATCCAGATACGCAGTATTTT
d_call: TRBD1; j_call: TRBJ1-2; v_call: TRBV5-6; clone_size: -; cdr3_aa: CASSLVGQAHYTF; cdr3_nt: TGTGCCAGCAGCTTGGTAGGACAGGCCCACTACACCTTC
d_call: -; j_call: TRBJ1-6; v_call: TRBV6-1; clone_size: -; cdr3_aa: CASNWDHGGFSPLHF; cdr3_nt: TGTGCCAGCAATTGGGACCATGGGGGATTTTCACCCCTCCACTTT
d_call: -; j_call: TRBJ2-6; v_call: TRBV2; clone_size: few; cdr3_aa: CASSAGSSGANVLTF; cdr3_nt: TGTGCCAGCAGTGCTGGGAGCTCTGGGGCCAACGTCCTGACTTTC
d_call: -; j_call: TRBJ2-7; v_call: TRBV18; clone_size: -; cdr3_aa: CASTDTVTYEQYF; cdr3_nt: TGTGCCAGCACCGACACGGTGACCTACGAGCAGTACTTC
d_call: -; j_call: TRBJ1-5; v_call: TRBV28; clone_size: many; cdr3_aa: CASRRQDGQPQHF; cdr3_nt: TGTGCCAGCAGACGACAGGACGGCCAGCCCCAGCATTTT
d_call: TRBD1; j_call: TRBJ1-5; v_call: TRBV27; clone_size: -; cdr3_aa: CASSRQGGVPQHF; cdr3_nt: TGTGCCAGCAGTAGACAGGGTGGTGTGCCCCAGCATTTT
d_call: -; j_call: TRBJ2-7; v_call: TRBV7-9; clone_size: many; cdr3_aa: CASSLVWSYEQYF; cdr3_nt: TGTGCCAGCAGCTTAGTGTGGTCCTACGAGCAGTACTTC
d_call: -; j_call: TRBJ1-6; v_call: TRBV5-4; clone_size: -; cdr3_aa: CASSRIRSRGGNSPLHF; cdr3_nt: TGTGCCAGCAGCCGGATTCGATCCAGGGGCGGTAATTCACCCCTCCACTTT
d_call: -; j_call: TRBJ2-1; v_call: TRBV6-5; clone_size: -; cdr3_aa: CASSYSNRGGYNEQFF; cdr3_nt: TGTGCCAGCAGTTACTCGAACAGGGGAGGGTACAATGAGCAGTTCTTC
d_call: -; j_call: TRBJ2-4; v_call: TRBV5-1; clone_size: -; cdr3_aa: CASSLGDPVAKNIQYF; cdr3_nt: TGCGCCAGCAGCTTGGGGGACCCTGTCGCCAAAAACATTCAGTACTTC
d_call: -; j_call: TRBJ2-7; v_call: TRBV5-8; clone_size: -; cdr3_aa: CASTRRREAGEQYF; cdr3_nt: TGTGCCAGCACCCGACGGAGGGAGGCGGGCGAGCAGTACTTC
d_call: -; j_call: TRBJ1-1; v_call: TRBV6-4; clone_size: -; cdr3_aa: CASSDRVGEAFF; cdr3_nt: TGTGCCAGCAGTGACAGGGTTGGTGAAGCTTTCTTT
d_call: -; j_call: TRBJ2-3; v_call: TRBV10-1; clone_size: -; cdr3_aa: CASSESWGVDTQYF; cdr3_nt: TGCGCCAGCAGTGAGTCTTGGGGGGTAGATACGCAGTATTTT
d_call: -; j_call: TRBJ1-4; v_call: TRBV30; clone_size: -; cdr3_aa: CAWSRGHSNEKLFF; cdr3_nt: TGTGCCTGGAGCAGGGGACACTCTAATGAAAAACTGTTTTTT
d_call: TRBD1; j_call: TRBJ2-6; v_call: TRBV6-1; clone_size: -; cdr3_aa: CAGTAAGANVLTF; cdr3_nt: TGTGCCGGGACAGCTGCCGGGGCCAACGTCCTGACTTTC